One and the same sample provided the 8 T cell receptor beta chains below, sequenced in a study of identical twins. Via MiXCR, TCRdb re-called the 5' RACE reads, giving one row per CDR3 protein. Of approximately 220,000 distinct CDR3 sequences in the sample, around 8.1% were seen once. The data also belong to a second study, concerning yellow fever vaccine responses in identical twins.

Sequencing input: memory (CD45RO+) T cells sorted from blood. All receptors come from a woman under 30 in good health.

This clonotype was counted ten times or more. A junction boundary mismatches the germline segment, possibly from a read error. The chain carries TRBV29-1 and TRBJ2-7, with 10 bases fitting TRBD2. The germline V gene encodes CDR1 SQVTM and CDR2 ANQGSEA. This CDR3 has 15 residues. The DNA of the CDR3 is TGCAGCGCTGAAGGGACTAGCGCCTCCTCCTACGAGCAGTACTTC. Amino acids: CSAEGTSASSYEQYF.

There are many counts of this clonotype. The chain is built from TRBV4-3 and TRBJ1-2; D possibly corresponds to TRBD1 (6 bases). Between the trimmed V and J ends, which lost 4 bases and 5 bases, there was a span of 14 bases. The germline gives CDR1 LGHNA, CDR2 YSLEER. CDR3 length equals 14 residues. The DNA for the CDR3 is TGCGCCAGCAGCCGCAACAGGGTTCGTTATGGCTACACCTTC. It specifies CASSRNRVRYGYTF.

This chain uses TRBV20-1 with TRBJ2-3; 12 bases map to TRBD2. CDR1 and CDR2 from the germline V gene are DFQATT and SNEGSKA (reference sequence). The CDR3 extends over 14 amino acids. V was clipped by 6 bases and J by 3 bases; unmatched bases: 4. The CDR3 is CSAGTSGLTDTQYF. The CDR3 region has the DNA TGCAGTGCCGGGACTAGCGGGCTTACAGATACGCAGTATTTT.

This clonotype occurred many times. In DNA, the CDR3 is TGTGCCAGCAGCTTAATCGCTAGCAGGGGTTTTAGCGTCACAGATACGCAGTATTTT. It encodes CASSLIASRGFSVTDTQYF. The chain couples TRBV7-2 to TRBJ2-3; possibly TRBD1 for D (6 bases). V was shortened by 2 bases and J by 2 bases, with 23 bases between the two germline ends. This CDR3 is built from 19 residues. Per the germline V gene, CDR1 is SGHTA and CDR2 is FQGNSA.

The genes are TRBV5-1 and TRBJ2-1; tentative D call: TRBD2 (6 bases). This CDR3 has 16 residues. With 5 bases removed from V and 0 bases from J, the gap between germline ends came to 15 bases. The V gene's germline CDR1 is SGHRS and CDR2 YFSETQ. CDR3 DNA: TGCGCCAGCAGACCGGGGGAGGAGGGCTCCTACAATGAGCAGTTCTTC. It translates to CASRPGEEGSYNEQFF.

This clonotype was counted ten times or more. The chain uses TRBV6-1 and TRBJ1-2; possibly TRBD1 for D (6 bases). The germline CDR1 and CDR2 sequences are MNHNS and SASEGT. Trimming left V 6 bases short and J 6 bases short, with 20 bases between. The CDR3 spans 15 residues. The DNA for the CDR3 is TGTGCCAGCAGCCTCGGCGATGGGGGGGCTAATGGCTACACCTTC. Encoded protein: CASSLGDGGANGYTF.

This clonotype was counted between two and nine times. The gene calls are TRBV6-5 and TRBJ1-4; no clear D. The CDR3 extends over 16 amino acids. Germline CDR1 and CDR2: MNHEY and SVGAGI. Trimming removed 0 bases from V and 3 bases from J, with 11 bases in between. CDR3 region: CASSYSITAANEKLFF. In DNA, the CDR3 is TGTGCCAGCAGTTACTCGATTACAGCCGCTAATGAAAAACTGTTTTTT.

This clonotype was counted ten times or more. The chain's CDR3 is CASSSLGGRSGNTIYF. The CDR3 nucleotides read TGCGCCAGCAGCTCCCTTGGGGGCCGCTCTGGAAACACCATATATTTT. The chain joins TRBV5-1 to TRBJ1-3; D possibly corresponds to TRBD1 (6 bases). Germline CDR1 is SGHRS and CDR2 is YFSETQ. This CDR3 region has 16 residues. Trimming pared 3 bases from V and 0 bases from J, leaving 13 bases between.